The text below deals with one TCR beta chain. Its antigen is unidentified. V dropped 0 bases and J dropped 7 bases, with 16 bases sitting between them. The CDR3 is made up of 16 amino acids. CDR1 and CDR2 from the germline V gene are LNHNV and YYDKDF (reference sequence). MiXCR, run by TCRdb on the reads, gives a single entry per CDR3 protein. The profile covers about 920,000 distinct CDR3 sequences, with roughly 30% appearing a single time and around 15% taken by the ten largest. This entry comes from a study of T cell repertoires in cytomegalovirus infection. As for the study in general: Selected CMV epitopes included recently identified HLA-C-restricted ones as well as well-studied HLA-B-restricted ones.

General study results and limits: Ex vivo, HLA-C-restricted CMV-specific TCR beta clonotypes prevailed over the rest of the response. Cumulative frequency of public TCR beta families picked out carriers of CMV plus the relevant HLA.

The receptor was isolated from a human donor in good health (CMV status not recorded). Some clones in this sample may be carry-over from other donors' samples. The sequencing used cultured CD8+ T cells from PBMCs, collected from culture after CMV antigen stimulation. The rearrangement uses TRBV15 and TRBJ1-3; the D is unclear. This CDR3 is CATSRDLGGPKNTIYF. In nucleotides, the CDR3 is TGTGCCACCAGCAGAGACCTGGGCGGCCCTAAGAACACCATATATTTT.